This TCR beta chain comes out of a study of T cell responses to AZD1222 COVID-19 vaccine. Turning to this clone: Its antigen is still unknown.

CDR1 is MNHEY and CDR2 is SVGEGT in the germline V gene. The V gene end was trimmed by 6 bases and the J gene end by 0 bases; junction bases not matched to a gene: 8. This CDR3 region has 15 residues. Study-level results: Donor demographics were predominantly white British with a female majority; clonal diversity may be underestimated. The study found vaccine-associated CD4 TCRs spanning spike, dominant at 160-218 and 743-854.

TCRdb's table, derived via immunoSEQ multiplex PCR, lists solely in-frame clones and lacks some. The data contain about 120,000 clones, around nine tenths of them seen just once; the ten biggest clones take up more than 10%. The chain joins TRBV6-2 or TRBV6-3 to TRBJ2-7, with 7 bases aligning to TRBD1. The source was peripheral blood, collected on day 0 of AZD1222 vaccination. This receptor was taken from an adult in good health. The CDR3 spells CASSRDSLFSYEQYF. CDR3 sequence (DNA): TGTGCCAGCAGCCGGGACAGCCTGTTCTCCTACGAGCAGTACTTC.